This T cell receptor (beta chain) was observed in a study of blood T cell repertoires in COVID-19. Study at large: Acute and convalescent COVID-19 samples came from the United States, Italy and Spain.

Authors' methods: Reference gene primer amplification in the assay estimated nucleated cell counts. Sequencing was performed with immunoSEQ multiplex PCR; in TCRdb, only in-frame clones are kept and a portion is missing. That table furnishes V, J and clone size, whereas the DNA furnished D and trimming. The table shows some 350,000 clones, with 88% occurring only once. It was during active infection that Seattle patients were enrolled and then longitudinally followed. The CDR3 sequence is 14 residues long. The germline gives CDR1 SGHTA, CDR2 FQGNSA. V lost 5 bases and J lost 2; bases outside the gene matches: 4.

Sequencing was done on a sample of peripheral blood. The rearrangement uses TRBV7-2 and TRBJ2-3; 7 bases align to TRBD1. The TCR comes from a woman aged 70 to 79 with COVID-19, enrolled during active disease. The CDR3 bases are TGTGCCAGCAGCGTGGGACAGTTCACAGATACGCAGTATTTT. This encodes CASSVGQFTDTQYF.